These 25 T cell receptor beta chains originate from one sample sequenced in a study of T cell repertoires in aging, cancer and after chemotherapy. Amplification of TCR beta used genomic DNA extracted from peripheral blood. A mixed TRB-A/B primer pool amplified rearranged TRB by multiplex touch-down PCR. TCRdb recomputed calls from the multiplex PCR reads with MiXCR, one row per CDR3 protein. Of roughly 12,000 distinct CDR3 sequences in the sample, 20% to 30% were seen once. Sequenced material: blood. The origin of the receptors is a human donor in good health.

By sample share, this clonotype is medium-sized. The chain recombines TRBV19 with TRBJ2-7; 7 bases fit TRBD1. V shed 8 bases, J shed 1 base, and the junction held 8 bases outside the gene matches. The CDR3 loop spans 14 amino acids. Germline loops: CDR1 LNHDA, CDR2 SQIVND (reference sequence). The CDR3 DNA is TGTGCCAGTGGGGACAGCGGAGGTTCCTACGAGCAGTACTTC. Its translation is CASGDSGGSYEQYF.

Sample share makes this clonotype medium-sized (0.01 to 0.1%). The chain links TRBV15 to TRBJ2-7; D assignment may be TRBD1 or TRBD2 (5 bases each). Trimming removed 1 base at V and 7 bases at J, with 20 bases between. This CDR3 comprises 16 residues. The V gene's germline CDR1 is LNHNV and CDR2 YYDKDF (reference sequence). The CDR3, as DNA: TGTGCCACCAGCAGAGCTGGGCTGTTTGGGGGTCGAGAGCAGTACTTC. As protein: CATSRAGLFGGREQYF.

Relative to its sample, this clonotype is medium-sized. V and J are TRBV7-2 and TRBJ2-5; D gene ambiguous. The CDR3 totals 11 residues. Germline CDR1 and CDR2: SGHTA and FQGNSA. The germline V and J ends were trimmed by 6 bases and 0 bases, with 2 bases remaining between them. For the CDR3, the DNA is TGTGCCAGCAGTTACCAAGAGACCCAGTACTTC. Its translation is CASSYQETQYF.

This clonotype was counted between two and nine times. The rearrangement links TRBV25-1 to TRBJ1-6; D gene uncertain. V was pared by 2 bases and J by 9 bases, with 11 bases between. Germline values: CDR1 MGHDK, CDR2 SYGVNS. This CDR3 is 14 amino acids long. CDR3 residues: CASSEVGSVSPLHF. The CDR3 DNA reads TGTGCCAGCAGTGAAGTAGGCTCGGTTTCACCCCTCCACTTT.

Sample share makes this clonotype medium-sized (0.01 to 0.1%). V is TRBV7-2 and J is TRBJ2-1, with 10 positions matching TRBD2. The CDR3 is 15 amino acids. Germline lookup yields CDR1 SGHTA and CDR2 FQGNSA. The J segment lost 9 bases and the V segment lost 4 bases, leaving 9 bases of the junction unmatched. The CDR3 DNA sequence: TGTGCCAGCAGCTGGACTAGCGGAGGGCTTACTGAGCAGTTCTTC. This sequence encodes CASSWTSGGLTEQFF.

This clonotype was detected a few times. V is TRBV6-1 and J is TRBJ1-2; D is uncertain. CDR1 is MNHNS, CDR2 SASEGT, per germline. The V end lost 8 bases, the J end lost 8 bases, and 15 bases lay between the germline ends. The CDR3 is made up of 12 amino acids. CDR3 protein: CASPNLVAGYTF. Written as DNA, the CDR3 is TGTGCCAGCCCGAATTTGGTAGCGGGCTACACCTTC.

This clonotype is termed medium-sized (0.01 to 0.1%). The rearrangement links TRBV6-1 to TRBJ2-6; no firm D call. Germline V gives CDR1 MNHNS, CDR2 SASEGT. This CDR3 is built from 15 residues. The germline V and J ends were trimmed by 1 base and 0 bases, with 4 bases remaining between them. The CDR3 DNA sequence: TGTGCCAGCAGTGAAGGACCCTCTGGGGCCAACGTCCTGACTTTC. As protein: CASSEGPSGANVLTF.

The table lists this clonotype with a few counts. The genes are TRBV5-6 and TRBJ1-4; D perhaps matches TRBD1 (5 bases). This CDR3 is 14 amino acids long. V lost 0 bases and J 8 bases, leaving 11 bases between the germline ends. Germline V gene sequence: CDR1 SGHDT, CDR2 YYEEEE. CDR3 bases: TGTGCCAGCAGCTTGGGAGGGGAAGGGGAAAAACTGTTTTTT. This sequence encodes CASSLGGEGEKLFF.

This clonotype rates as medium-sized. CDR3 bases: TGCAGTGCTAAATTTTTCCGACTAGCGGCTTACAATGAGCAGTTCTTC. It encodes CSAKFFRLAAYNEQFF. This chain joins TRBV20-1 and TRBJ2-1; 9 bases are a match to TRBD2. The CDR3 has 16 residues. Trimming cost V 4 bases and J 4 bases; bases outside gene matches: 11. The germline CDR1 and CDR2 sequences are DFQATT and SNEGSKA (reference sequence).

This clonotype rates as medium-sized. The V call is TRBV20-1, the J call TRBJ1-6; D is perhaps TRBD1 (6 bases). The length of the CDR3 is 13 residues. CDR1 and CDR2 (germline): DFQATT, SNEGSKA (reference sequence). Between the trimmed V and J ends, which lost 5 bases and 9 bases, there was a span of 14 bases. The CDR3 loop reads CSAGTGFGSPLHF. As DNA, the CDR3 is TGCAGTGCTGGAACAGGGTTTGGTTCACCCCTCCACTTT.

Comment on this clonotype: Since a much larger clone is just one base distant, this may be a read error. Here the CDR3 reads CASSYSGYGYAF. CDR3 DNA: TGTGCCAGCAGTTACTCTGGGTATGGCTACGCCTTC. The chain uses TRBV6-2 or TRBV6-3 and TRBJ1-2; D is unresolved. Germline lookup yields CDR1 MNHEY and CDR2 SVGEGT. The CDR3 contains 12 residues.

Judged by abundance, this clonotype is medium-sized. V gene TRBV20-1 combines with J gene TRBJ2-7; TRBD1 agrees at 9 bases. This CDR3 is built from 13 residues. Germline CDR1 and CDR2: DFQATT and SNEGSKA (reference sequence). Unmatched junction bases numbered 6, after V lost 4 bases and J lost 5 bases. CDR3 in amino acids: CSATDRGLDEQYF. CDR3 nucleotide sequence: TGCAGTGCTACCGACAGGGGGTTAGACGAGCAGTACTTC.

The chain recombines TRBV5-4 with TRBJ1-5; D is unclear. Germline V lookup: CDR1 SGHNT, CDR2 YYREEE (reference sequence). Trimming pared 0 bases from V and 1 base from J, leaving 5 bases between. The CDR3 runs 14 residues. The CDR3 DNA is TGTGCCAGCAGCTTGGGCGGGAGCAATCAGCCCCAGCATTTT. It codes for CASSLGGSNQPQHF.

This clonotype appeared a few times. The V and J genes are TRBV27 and TRBJ2-7; TRBD1 matches at 8 bases. The ends lost 1 base at V and 7 bases at J; junction bases unmatched: 18. CDR1 MNHEY and CDR2 SMNVEV come from the germline V gene (reference sequence). The CDR3 loop spans 18 amino acids. The CDR3 DNA reads TGTGCCAGCAGTTTATTTGGGAGAATAAGAAAACAGGGGGTTGAGCAGTACTTC. Protein: CASSLFGRIRKQGVEQYF.

The chain combines TRBV27 with TRBJ1-1; possible D gene TRBD1, 5 bases. CDR1 and CDR2 from the germline V gene are MNHEY and SMNVEV (reference sequence). This CDR3 comprises 15 residues. Trimming pared 2 bases from V and 8 bases from J, leaving 18 bases between. CDR3 amino acids: CASSLHGHPLGEAFF. The CDR3 DNA reads TGTGCCAGCAGTTTACATGGACACCCCTTGGGGGAAGCTTTCTTT.

This clonotype is classed as medium-sized (0.01 to 0.1%). This chain links TRBV27 with TRBJ2-7; 8 positions match TRBD1. Losses at the gene ends were 5 bases for V and 2 bases for J; bases not matched to a gene: 5. CDR1 and CDR2 (germline): MNHEY, SMNVEV (reference sequence). The CDR3 is made up of 14 amino acids. CDR3 sequence (DNA): TGTGCCAGCAGTATCGGACAGGGAGCCTACGAGCAGTACTTC. Translation gives CASSIGQGAYEQYF.

This sequence joins TRBV6-6 and TRBJ2-1, with TRBD1 matching 10 bases. This CDR3 region has 13 residues. V shed 6 bases and J 5 bases; nucleotides not matched to a gene: 1. Germline CDR1 and CDR2: MNHNY and SVGAGI (reference sequence). The CDR3 here is CASRGTGDNEQFF. The CDR3 DNA reads as TGTGCCAGCAGGGGGACAGGGGACAATGAGCAGTTCTTC.

As for this clonotype: A read error is possible here, since a much larger clone lies one base away. The chain employs TRBV18 and TRBJ1-2; 7 bases are shared with TRBD1. Germline CDR1 and CDR2: KGHSH and LQKENI. The CDR3 runs 14 residues. With V trimmed by 4 bases and J by 4 bases, 6 bases remained unmatched. This chain's CDR3 is CASSQGQRSYGYTF. CDR3 nucleotides: TGTGCCAGCTCACAGGGACAGCGCAGCTATGGCTACACCTTC.

By proportion, this clonotype is medium-sized (0.01 to 0.1%). V is TRBV30 and J is TRBJ2-7; 12 bases line up with TRBD2. V lost 4 bases to trimming and J lost 2 bases; unmatched junction nucleotides: 12. CDR1 is GTSNPN, CDR2 SVGIG, per germline (reference sequence). The CDR3 extends over 17 amino acids. CDR3 coding DNA: TGTGCCTGGAATAGGGCTAGCGGGGGGGATAGTCCCTACGAGCAGTACTTC. Protein sequence: CAWNRASGGDSPYEQYF.

Turning to this clonotype: At one end, the junction sequence differs from germline, possibly due to a read error. This chain joins TRBV6-1 and TRBJ1-5; maybe TRBD1 (5 bases). CDR1 is MNHNS and CDR2 is SASEGT in the germline V gene. The CDR3 length is 13 residues. The CDR3 protein is CASRDRVNEPRHF. DNA for the CDR3: TGTGCCAGCAGAGACAGAGTCAACGAGCCCCGGCATTTT.

The CDR3 nucleotides read TGTGCCAGCAGCTTAGGGGCCGGGACTAGCGGGGTCACAGATACGCAGTATTTT. This encodes CASSLGAGTSGVTDTQYF. This chain joins TRBV11-2 and TRBJ2-3, with 13 bases fitting TRBD2. Germline trimming cut 1 base from V and 2 bases from J; bases unmatched to any gene: 6. Germline V gives CDR1 SGHAT, CDR2 FQNNGV. This CDR3 spans 18 amino acids. The variable domain in full, with the rest retrieved from reference TRBV11-2 and TRBJ2-3, is EAGVAQSPRYKIIEKRQSVAFWCNPISGHATLYWYQQILGQGPKLLIQFQNNGVVDDSQLPKDRFSAERLKGVDSTLKIQPAKLEDSAVYLCASSLGAGTSGVTDTQYFGPGTRLTVL.

The chain has TRBV7-2 and TRBJ2-7; D perhaps matches TRBD2 (7 bases). Germline values: CDR1 SGHTA, CDR2 FQGNSA. This CDR3 is 15 amino acids long. V was shortened by 5 bases and J by 7 bases, with 21 bases between the two germline ends. The CDR3 loop is CASSLIFGGLNEQYF. The CDR3 DNA sequence: TGTGCCAGCAGCCTCATCTTCGGGGGGCTGAATGAGCAGTACTTC.

This clonotype counts as medium-sized. This sequence joins TRBV6-9 and TRBJ2-1; 14 positions match TRBD2. Unmatched junction bases numbered 9, after V lost 10 bases and J lost 1 base. Per the germline V gene, CDR1 is MNHGY and CDR2 is SVAAGI. The CDR3 contains 17 residues. The CDR3 DNA is TGTGCCACCGTAGGGACTAGCGGGGGTCAGTCCTACAATGAGCAGTTCTTC. Its translation is CATVGTSGGQSYNEQFF.

Notes on this clonotype: A read error may explain this, as a much larger clone is one base away. V gene TRBV5-4 combines with J gene TRBJ1-2; 7 positions match TRBD1. CDR1 is SGHNT, CDR2 YYREEE, per germline (reference sequence). The V segment lost 8 bases and the J segment 4 bases; nucleotides outside the gene matches: 17. This CDR3 is 16 amino acids long. CDR3 loop: CARSLIGTDLFYGYTF. Written as DNA, the CDR3 is TGTGCCAGAAGCCTGATAGGGACAGACCTTTTCTATGGCTACACCTTC. The full variable domain, its missing parts supplied by reference TRBV5-4 and TRBJ1-2, is ETGVTQSPTHLIKTRGQQVTLRCSSQSGHNTVSWYQQALGQGPQFIFQYYREEENGRGNFPPRFSGLQFPNYSSELNVNALELDDSALYLCARSLIGTDLFYGYTFGSGTRLTVV.

As to this clonotype: A much larger clone differs from this one at a single base, so this may be a read error. The chain joins TRBV7-2 to TRBJ2-7; D remains ambiguous. The CDR3 has 13 amino acids. Germline CDR1 is SGHTA and CDR2 is FQGNSA. With 5 bases removed from V and 7 bases from J, the gap between germline ends came to 15 bases. As DNA, the CDR3 is TGTGCCAGCAGCCCCTACGGTTACAATGAGCAGTACTTC. Its translation is CASSPYGYNEQYF.